A single sample is the source of the 24 T cell receptor beta chains below, sequenced in a study of CD8+CD57+ T cells in acquired aplastic anemia listed by TCRdb under 2018. Sequencing used an Illumina HiSeq 2000. Genomic DNA served as template for TCR beta VDJ combination and CDR3 sequence profiling. TCRdb reanalyzed the raw reads on its own, using fastp at Q25 for trimming and MiXCR for clone calling, and kept in-frame beta chains. Each CDR3 protein appears once, grouped with its most common genes and DNA. The sample data list about 210,000 distinct CDR3 sequences, and almost 35% of these were observed just once. The biggest ten clones account for 1.1% of the sample. Sequencing input: sorted CD4+, CD8+, or CD8+CD57+ T cells (not recorded which) from PBMCs. Receptors originate from a human donor in good health, serving as a control.

The chain combines TRBV4-1 with TRBJ2-1; a possible D gene is TRBD1 (6 bases). CDR3 size: 18 residues. In germline, CDR1 is MGHRA, CDR2 YSYEKL. V lost 0 bases and J lost 7, with 22 bases in between. The CDR3 sequence is CASSQDPPRGGSRNEQFF. DNA of the CDR3: TGCGCCAGCAGCCAAGATCCCCCGCGAGGGGGATCACGGAATGAGCAGTTCTTC.

The gene calls are TRBV15 and TRBJ2-3; D gene ambiguous. CDR1 LNHNV and CDR2 YYDKDF come from the germline V gene (reference sequence). The CDR3 sequence is 16 residues long. V shed 1 base and J shed 0 bases, with 11 bases lying between them. CDR3 protein: CATSRVNGFSTDTQYF. Written as DNA, the CDR3 is TGTGCCACCAGCAGAGTAAACGGTTTTAGCACAGATACGCAGTATTTT.

The chain joins TRBV29-1 to TRBJ2-7; 8 bases agree with TRBD1. This CDR3 has 16 amino acids. The junction had 16 bases not matched to a gene; V was cut back by 4 bases and J by 5 bases. Germline CDR1 SQVTM, CDR2 ANQGSEA. The CDR3 nucleotides are TGCAGCGTTGTCCGACAGCGAGGGACAGGAATGAACGAGCAGTACTTC. Translating it yields CSVVRQRGTGMNEQYF.

The chain links TRBV5-8 to TRBJ2-7; D gene uncertain. Germline CDR1 and CDR2: SGHTS and YDEGEE. This CDR3 is 14 amino acids long. Trimming took 2 bases from V and 5 from J, leaving 14 bases between them. The CDR3 region has the DNA TGTGCCAGCAGCTTAATGACCAGCCCACACGAGCAGTACTTC. It is translated as CASSLMTSPHEQYF.

This clonotype has ten or more counts. This chain joins TRBV19 and TRBJ1-2; 11 nucleotides match TRBD1. Germline V gene lookup returns CDR1 LNHDA and CDR2 SQIVND (reference sequence). The CDR3 is 16 amino acids. V dropped 0 bases and J dropped 2; count of bases not matched to a gene: 2. The DNA for the CDR3 is TGTGCCAGTAGTATAGATTGGACAGGGGGCAACTATGGCTACACCTTC. Residues: CASSIDWTGGNYGYTF.

This clonotype has ten or more counts. The genes are TRBV14 and TRBJ2-7; D gene unclear. Trimming pared 0 bases from V and 1 base from J, leaving 10 bases between. The CDR3 loop spans 15 amino acids. Germline loops: CDR1 SGHDN, CDR2 FVKESK. The DNA of the CDR3 is TGTGCCAGCAGCCAAGAGCTGGGATGGTCCTACGAGCAGTACTTC. Amino acid sequence: CASSQELGWSYEQYF. Drawing the rest from reference TRBV14 and TRBJ2-7, the complete variable domain is EAGVTQFPSHSVIEKGQTVTLRCDPISGHDNLYWYRRVMGKEIKFLLHFVKESKQDESGMPNNRFLAERTGGTYSTLKVQPAELEDSGVYFCASSQELGWSYEQYFGPGTRLTVT.

This clonotype was found many times. J is TRBJ2-3 and V is TRBV19, with D perhaps matching TRBD2 (5 bases). In germline, CDR1 is LNHDA, CDR2 SQIVND (reference sequence). The V gene lost 6 bases and the J gene lost 5 bases, with 15 bases spanning the gap. There are 14 residues in the CDR3. The CDR3 DNA is TGTGCCAGTAGCATCAACCCACTAGTAGATACGCAGTATTTT. Translation: CASSINPLVDTQYF.

There are a few counts of this clonotype. The gene calls are TRBV5-4 and TRBJ2-7; D is uncertain. This CDR3 has 13 residues. Germline lookup yields CDR1 SGHNT and CDR2 YYREEE (reference sequence). V lost 0 bases and J lost 5, with 9 bases in between. This CDR3 is CASSLDPPDEQYF. In DNA, the CDR3 is TGTGCCAGCAGCTTGGACCCCCCGGACGAGCAGTACTTC.

On this clonotype: Just one base apart from a much larger clone, this may be a read error. The V and J genes are TRBV10-1 and TRBJ1-1; a possible D gene is TRBD1 (5 bases). Trimming removed 6 bases at V and 6 bases at J, with 14 bases between. CDR1 and CDR2 from the germline V gene are WNHNN and SYGVQD (reference sequence). The CDR3 length is 13 residues. The CDR3 DNA reads as TGCGCCAGCAGCGAGGGACGTTACGCTGAAGCTTTCTTT. This codes for CASSEGRYAEAFF.

A remark on this clonotype: This could be a read error, since a much larger clone is one nucleotide away. The J gene is TRBJ2-7, the V gene TRBV11-3, with TRBD2 matching over 7 bases. This CDR3 has 14 residues. V dropped 5 bases and J dropped 2; count of bases not matched to a gene: 6. CDR1 SGHNT and CDR2 YENEEA come from the germline V gene. For the CDR3, the DNA is TGTGCCAGCAGCCCGCAAGCGGGAACCTACGAGCAGTACTTC. Its translation: CASSPQAGTYEQYF. Drawing the rest from reference TRBV11-3 and TRBJ2-7, the complete variable domain is EAGVVQSPRYKIIEKKQPVAFWCNPISGHNTLYWYLQNLGQGPELLIRYENEEAVDDSQLPKDRFSAERLKGVDSTLKIQPAELGDSAVYLCASSPQAGTYEQYFGPGTRLTVT.

The chain has TRBV2 and TRBJ1-2; 8 bases are a match to TRBD1. Looked up from germline, CDR1 is SNHLY and CDR2 is FYNNEI. The V segment lost 5 bases and the J segment 4 bases; nucleotides outside the gene matches: 12. CDR3 length: 16 amino acids. The CDR3 region has the DNA TGTGCCAGCAGTTTCCTGGCAGGGGGCTTAGTCTATGGCTACACCTTC. Translated, it gives CASSFLAGGLVYGYTF. The full variable domain, with the rest looked up from reference TRBV2 and TRBJ1-2, is EPEVTQTPSHQVTQMGQEVILRCVPISNHLYFYWYRQILGQKVEFLVSFYNNEISEKSEIFDDQFSVERPDGSNFTLKIRSTKLEDSAMYFCASSFLAGGLVYGYTFGSGTRLTVV.

CDR3 DNA sequence: TGTGCCAGCAGCCCCCCGGGCAGGGCCAATTCACCCCTCCACTTT. It specifies CASSPPGRANSPLHF. The gene calls are TRBV9 and TRBJ1-6; possibly TRBD1 for D (5 bases). The germline V and J ends were trimmed by 4 bases and 7 bases, with 15 bases remaining between them. CDR1 SGDLS and CDR2 YYNGEE come from the germline V gene. CDR3 length: 15 amino acids.

This clonotype was observed a handful of times. The chain employs TRBV25-1 and TRBJ1-1, with TRBD1 identical over 12 bases. The CDR3 extends over 15 amino acids. CDR1 and CDR2 from the germline V gene are MGHDK and SYGVNS. V lost 7 bases, J lost 6 bases, and 9 bases stayed unmatched. The CDR3: CASIKGQGADAEAFF. DNA of the CDR3: TGTGCCAGCATCAAGGGACAGGGGGCGGACGCTGAAGCTTTCTTT.

This clonotype was counted ten times or more. The rearrangement uses TRBV19 and TRBJ1-3; D may be TRBD1 (5 bases). Germline V gene lookup returns CDR1 LNHDA and CDR2 SQIVND (reference sequence). V shed 7 bases and J shed 2 bases, with 12 bases lying between them. The CDR3 is 14 residues long. CDR3: CASNGRDPGNTIYF. DNA of the CDR3: TGTGCCAGTAACGGCAGGGATCCTGGAAACACCATATATTTT.

The chain links TRBV20-1 to TRBJ1-6; D call uncertain. This CDR3 spans 12 amino acids. The germline V and J ends were trimmed by 6 bases and 6 bases, with 9 bases remaining between them. Germline V lookup: CDR1 DFQATT, CDR2 SNEGSKA (reference sequence). CDR3 sequence (DNA): TGCAGTGCCAGTGGGGTTAATTCACCCCTCCACTTT. This translates into CSASGVNSPLHF.

V gene TRBV4-1 combines with J gene TRBJ1-1; 7 bases map to TRBD1. Germline CDR1 MGHRA, CDR2 YSYEKL. CDR3 size: 17 residues. V was pared by 1 base and J by 0 bases, with 8 bases of the junction left unmatched. CDR3 coding DNA: TGCGCCAGCAGCCAAGGCAGGGGGAAGGGGGTGAACACTGAAGCTTTCTTT. Amino acid sequence: CASSQGRGKGVNTEAFF.

The rearrangement links TRBV5-1 to TRBJ2-7; TRBD1 agrees at 9 bases. The junction had 4 bases not matched to a gene; V was cut back by 4 bases and J by 5 bases. Germline V gene lookup returns CDR1 SGHRS and CDR2 YFSETQ. The CDR3 length is 13 residues. Written as DNA, the CDR3 is TGCGCCAGCAGCACGGACAGGGGCCACGAGCAGTACTTC. This sequence encodes CASSTDRGHEQYF. Based on the CDR3 plus reference TRBV5-1 and TRBJ2-7, the full variable domain is KAGVTQTPRYLIKTRGQQVTLSCSPISGHRSVSWYQQTPGQGLQFLFEYFSETQRNKGNFPGRFSGRQFSNSRSEMNVSTLELGDSALYLCASSTDRGHEQYFGPGTRLTVT.

This clonotype was observed many times. The rearrangement links TRBV10-2 to TRBJ1-1, with 8 bases fitting TRBD1. This CDR3 spans 12 amino acids. From germline, CDR1 is WSHSY and CDR2 SAAADI. V was pared by 5 bases and J by 10 bases, with 6 bases of the junction left unmatched. Here the CDR3 reads CASSLGQGRAFF. The CDR3 DNA reads as TGCGCCAGCAGTCTTGGACAGGGACGAGCTTTCTTT.

The chain carries TRBV20-1 and TRBJ2-5; 13 bases are shared with TRBD2. Germline CDR1 DFQATT, CDR2 SNEGSKA (reference sequence). This CDR3 contains 13 residues. The V gene end was trimmed by 6 bases and the J gene end by 5 bases; junction bases not matched to a gene: 3. The chain's CDR3 is CSAAGLAGETQYF. The CDR3, as DNA: TGCAGTGCGGCGGGACTAGCGGGGGAGACCCAGTACTTC.

This clonotype occurred many times. The V call is TRBV27, the J call TRBJ1-5; D gene unclear. V dropped 6 bases and J dropped 5 bases, with 23 bases sitting between them. The CDR3 loop spans 17 amino acids. Germline values: CDR1 MNHEY, CDR2 SMNVEV (reference sequence). The CDR3 nucleotides read TGTGCCAGCAGGGGAAGAGGACTGACCTCAATCGATCAGCCCCAGCATTTT. It is translated as CASRGRGLTSIDQPQHF.

This clonotype has just a few counts. This chain joins TRBV18 and TRBJ1-5; D uncertain. The CDR3 is 13 residues long. V lost 2 bases to trimming and J lost 8 bases, with 10 bases between them. CDR1 is KGHSH, CDR2 LQKENI, per germline. The CDR3 DNA reads as TGTGCCAGCTCACCAGATCGTGCAGAGCCCCAGCATTTT. This translates into CASSPDRAEPQHF.

The sample holds many counts of this clonotype. The V call is TRBV20-1, the J call TRBJ2-7, with D unresolved. CDR1 is DFQATT and CDR2 is SNEGSKA in the germline V gene (reference sequence). Between the trimmed V and J ends, which lost 6 bases and 4 bases, there was a span of 19 bases. The CDR3 contains 14 residues. The CDR3 sequence is CSAVLGRAVYEQYF. The DNA for the CDR3 is TGCAGTGCGGTTCTTGGACGGGCGGTTTACGAGCAGTACTTC.

Remarks on this clonotype: Since a much larger clone is just one base distant, this may be a read error. The V call is TRBV9, the J call TRBJ2-5; weak D call: TRBD2 (5 bases). Germline loops: CDR1 SGDLS, CDR2 YYNGEE. There are 15 residues in the CDR3. The CDR3 DNA reads as TGTGCCAGCAGCTTAACGCTAGCAGGCCAAGAGGCCCAGTACTTC. Protein sequence: CASSLTLAGQEAQYF.

The chain uses TRBV7-3 and TRBJ1-1; TRBD1 aligns across 8 bases. Looked up from germline, CDR1 is SGHTA and CDR2 is FQGTGA. V lost 6 bases, J lost 2 bases, and 11 bases stayed unmatched. The CDR3 runs to 16 residues. The CDR3 bases are TGTGCCAGCAGAAAGGACAGGGCGGGCGGAAACACTGAAGCTTTCTTT. Protein sequence: CASRKDRAGGNTEAFF.